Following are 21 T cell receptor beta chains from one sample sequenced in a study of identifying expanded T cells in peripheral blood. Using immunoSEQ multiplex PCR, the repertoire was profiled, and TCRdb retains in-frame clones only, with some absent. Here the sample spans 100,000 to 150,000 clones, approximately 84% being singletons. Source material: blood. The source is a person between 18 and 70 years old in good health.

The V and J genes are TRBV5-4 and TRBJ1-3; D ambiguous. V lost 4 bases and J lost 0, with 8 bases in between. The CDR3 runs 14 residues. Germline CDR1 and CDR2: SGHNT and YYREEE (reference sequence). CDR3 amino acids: CASSLRTSGNTIYF. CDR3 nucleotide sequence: TGTGCCAGCAGCCTCCGTACCTCTGGAAACACCATATATTTT.

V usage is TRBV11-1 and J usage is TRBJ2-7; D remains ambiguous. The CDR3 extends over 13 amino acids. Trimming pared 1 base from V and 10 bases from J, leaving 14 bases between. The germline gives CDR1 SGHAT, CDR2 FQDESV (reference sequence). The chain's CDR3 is CASSLEPLKGQYF. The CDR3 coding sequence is TGTGCCAGCAGCTTAGAACCCCTCAAAGGCCAGTACTTC.

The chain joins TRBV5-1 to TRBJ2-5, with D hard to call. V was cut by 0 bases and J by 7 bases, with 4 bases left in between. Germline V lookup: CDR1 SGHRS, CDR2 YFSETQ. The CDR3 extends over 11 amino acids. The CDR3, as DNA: TGCGCCAGCAGCTTGGAGGCGACCCAGTACTTC. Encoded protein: CASSLEATQYF. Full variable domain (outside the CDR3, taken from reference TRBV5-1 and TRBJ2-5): KAGVTQTPRYLIKTRGQQVTLSCSPISGHRSVSWYQQTPGQGLQFLFEYFSETQRNKGNFPGRFSGRQFSNSRSEMNVSTLELGDSALYLCASSLEATQYFGPGTRLLVL.

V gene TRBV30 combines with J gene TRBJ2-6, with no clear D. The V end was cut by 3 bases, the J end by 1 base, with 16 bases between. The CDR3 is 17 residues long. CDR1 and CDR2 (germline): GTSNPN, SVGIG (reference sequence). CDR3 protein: CAWRRGRTRSGANVLTF. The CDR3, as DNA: TGTGCCTGGAGAAGAGGCCGCACGAGATCTGGGGCCAACGTCCTGACTTTC.

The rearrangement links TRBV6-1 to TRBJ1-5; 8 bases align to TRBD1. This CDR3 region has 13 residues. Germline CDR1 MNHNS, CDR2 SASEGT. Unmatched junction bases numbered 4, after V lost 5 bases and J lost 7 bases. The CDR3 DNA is TGTGCCAGCAGTAGCTACAGGGGGCAGCCCCAGCATTTT. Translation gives CASSSYRGQPQHF.

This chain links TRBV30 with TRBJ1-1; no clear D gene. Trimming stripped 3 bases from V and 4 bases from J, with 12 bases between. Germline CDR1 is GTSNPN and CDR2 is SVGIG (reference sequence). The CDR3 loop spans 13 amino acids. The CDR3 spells CAWSEMTGTEAFF. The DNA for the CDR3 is TGTGCCTGGAGCGAAATGACGGGCACTGAAGCTTTCTTT.

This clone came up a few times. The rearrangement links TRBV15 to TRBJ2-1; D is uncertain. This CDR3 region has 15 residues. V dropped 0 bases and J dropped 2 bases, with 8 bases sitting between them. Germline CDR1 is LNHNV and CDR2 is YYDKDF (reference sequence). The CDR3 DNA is TGTGCCACCAGCAGAGACAAATTAACCTACAATGAGCAGTTCTTC. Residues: CATSRDKLTYNEQFF.

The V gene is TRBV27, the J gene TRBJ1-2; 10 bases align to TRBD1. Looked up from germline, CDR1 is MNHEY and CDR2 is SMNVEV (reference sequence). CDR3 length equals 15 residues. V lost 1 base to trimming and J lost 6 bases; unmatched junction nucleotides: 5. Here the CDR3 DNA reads TGTGCCAGCAGTTTATTAGGGACAGGGGTTGATGGCTACACCTTC. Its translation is CASSLLGTGVDGYTF.

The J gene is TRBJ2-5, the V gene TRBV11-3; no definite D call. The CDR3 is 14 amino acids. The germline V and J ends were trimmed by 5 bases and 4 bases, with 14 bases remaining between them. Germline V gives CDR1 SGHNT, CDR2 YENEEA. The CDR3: CASSPPQERETQYF. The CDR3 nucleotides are TGTGCCAGCAGCCCCCCGCAAGAGAGAGAGACCCAGTACTTC.

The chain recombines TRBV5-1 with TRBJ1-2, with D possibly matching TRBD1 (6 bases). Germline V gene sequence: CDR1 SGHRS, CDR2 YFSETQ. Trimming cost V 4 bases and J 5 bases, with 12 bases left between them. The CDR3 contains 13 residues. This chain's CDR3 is CASSKDSGYGYTF. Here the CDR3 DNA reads TGCGCCAGCAGCAAGGACAGTGGGTATGGCTACACCTTC.

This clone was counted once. CDR3 nucleotides: TGTGCCAGTAGTAAATTAGGGTGGGGTGAGCAGTTCTTC. This gives the protein CASSKLGWGEQFF. The V gene is TRBV19, the J gene TRBJ2-1; D is uncertain. Germline V gene data show CDR1 as LNHDA and CDR2 as SQIVND (reference sequence). This CDR3 has 13 residues. V was shortened by 4 bases and J by 9 bases, with 13 bases between the two germline ends. The full variable domain, completed using reference TRBV19 and TRBJ2-1, is DGGITQSPKYLFRKEGQNVTLSCEQNLNHDAMYWYRQDPGQGLRLIYYSQIVNDFQKGDIAEGYSVSREKKESFPLTVTSAQKNPTAFYLCASSKLGWGEQFFGPGTRLTVL.

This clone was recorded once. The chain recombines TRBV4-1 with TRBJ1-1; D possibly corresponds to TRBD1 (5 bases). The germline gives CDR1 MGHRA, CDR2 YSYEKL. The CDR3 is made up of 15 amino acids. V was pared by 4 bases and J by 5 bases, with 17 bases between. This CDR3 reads CASSRIGGEGTEAFF. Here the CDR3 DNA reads TGCGCCAGCAGCCGTATCGGAGGGGAGGGGACTGAAGCTTTCTTT.

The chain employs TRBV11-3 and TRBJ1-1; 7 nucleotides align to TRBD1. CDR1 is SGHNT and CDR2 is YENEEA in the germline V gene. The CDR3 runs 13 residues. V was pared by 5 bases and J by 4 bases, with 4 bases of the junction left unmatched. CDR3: CASSLGQATEAFF. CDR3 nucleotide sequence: TGTGCCAGCAGCCTAGGACAGGCCACTGAAGCTTTCTTT.

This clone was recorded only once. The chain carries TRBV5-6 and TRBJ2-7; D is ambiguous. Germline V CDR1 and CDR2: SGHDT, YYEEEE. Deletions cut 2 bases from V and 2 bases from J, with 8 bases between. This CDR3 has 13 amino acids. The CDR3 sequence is CASSLGTTYEQYF. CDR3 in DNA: TGTGCCAGCAGCTTAGGCACAACCTACGAGCAGTACTTC.

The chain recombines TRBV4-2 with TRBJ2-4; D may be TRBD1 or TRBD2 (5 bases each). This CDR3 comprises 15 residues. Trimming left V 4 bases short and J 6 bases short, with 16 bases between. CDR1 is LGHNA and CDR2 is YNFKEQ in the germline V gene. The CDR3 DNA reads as TGTGCCAGCAGCCGGGATCGGGGACGGGTAAACATTCAGTACTTC. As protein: CASSRDRGRVNIQYF.

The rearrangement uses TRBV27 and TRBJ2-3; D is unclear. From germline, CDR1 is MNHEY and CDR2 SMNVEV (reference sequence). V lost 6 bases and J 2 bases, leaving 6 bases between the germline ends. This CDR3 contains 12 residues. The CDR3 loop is CASSGITDTQYF. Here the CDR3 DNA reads TGTGCCAGCAGCGGAATCACAGATACGCAGTATTTT.

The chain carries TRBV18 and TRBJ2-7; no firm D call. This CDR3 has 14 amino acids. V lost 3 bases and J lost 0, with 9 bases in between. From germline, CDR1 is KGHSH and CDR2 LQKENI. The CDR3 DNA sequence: TGTGCCAGCTCACCGACGTACAGCTCCTACGAGCAGTACTTC. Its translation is CASSPTYSSYEQYF. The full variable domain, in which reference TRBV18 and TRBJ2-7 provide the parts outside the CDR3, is NAGVMQNPRHLVRRRGQEARLRCSPMKGHSHVYWYRQLPEEGLKFMVYLQKENIIDESGMPKERFSAEFPKEGPSILRIQQVVRGDSAAYFCASSPTYSSYEQYFGPGTRLTVT.

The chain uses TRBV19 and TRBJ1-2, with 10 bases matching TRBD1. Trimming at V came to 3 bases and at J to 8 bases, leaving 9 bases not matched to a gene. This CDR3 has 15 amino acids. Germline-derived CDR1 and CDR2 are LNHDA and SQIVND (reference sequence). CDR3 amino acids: CASSIHDRGPLGYTF. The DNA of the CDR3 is TGTGCCAGTAGTATTCACGACAGGGGGCCCCTAGGCTACACCTTC.

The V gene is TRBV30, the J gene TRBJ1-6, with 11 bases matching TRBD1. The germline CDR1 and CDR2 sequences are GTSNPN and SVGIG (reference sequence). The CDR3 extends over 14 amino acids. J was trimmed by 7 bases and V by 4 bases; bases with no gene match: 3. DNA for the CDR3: TGTGCCTGGATCGGACAGGGGGCGAATTCACCCCTCCACTTT. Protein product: CAWIGQGANSPLHF.

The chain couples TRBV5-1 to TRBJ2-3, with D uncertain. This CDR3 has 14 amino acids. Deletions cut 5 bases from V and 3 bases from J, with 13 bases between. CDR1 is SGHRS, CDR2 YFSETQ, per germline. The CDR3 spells CASSSRAQTDTQYF. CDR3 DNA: TGCGCCAGCAGTAGCCGGGCCCAGACAGATACGCAGTATTTT.

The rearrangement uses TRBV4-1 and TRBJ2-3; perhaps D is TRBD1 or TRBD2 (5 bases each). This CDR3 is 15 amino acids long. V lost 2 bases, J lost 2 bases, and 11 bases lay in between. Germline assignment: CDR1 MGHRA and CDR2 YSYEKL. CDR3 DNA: TGCGCCAGCAGCCAAACTAGACAGCCCACAGATACGCAGTATTTT. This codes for CASSQTRQPTDTQYF.